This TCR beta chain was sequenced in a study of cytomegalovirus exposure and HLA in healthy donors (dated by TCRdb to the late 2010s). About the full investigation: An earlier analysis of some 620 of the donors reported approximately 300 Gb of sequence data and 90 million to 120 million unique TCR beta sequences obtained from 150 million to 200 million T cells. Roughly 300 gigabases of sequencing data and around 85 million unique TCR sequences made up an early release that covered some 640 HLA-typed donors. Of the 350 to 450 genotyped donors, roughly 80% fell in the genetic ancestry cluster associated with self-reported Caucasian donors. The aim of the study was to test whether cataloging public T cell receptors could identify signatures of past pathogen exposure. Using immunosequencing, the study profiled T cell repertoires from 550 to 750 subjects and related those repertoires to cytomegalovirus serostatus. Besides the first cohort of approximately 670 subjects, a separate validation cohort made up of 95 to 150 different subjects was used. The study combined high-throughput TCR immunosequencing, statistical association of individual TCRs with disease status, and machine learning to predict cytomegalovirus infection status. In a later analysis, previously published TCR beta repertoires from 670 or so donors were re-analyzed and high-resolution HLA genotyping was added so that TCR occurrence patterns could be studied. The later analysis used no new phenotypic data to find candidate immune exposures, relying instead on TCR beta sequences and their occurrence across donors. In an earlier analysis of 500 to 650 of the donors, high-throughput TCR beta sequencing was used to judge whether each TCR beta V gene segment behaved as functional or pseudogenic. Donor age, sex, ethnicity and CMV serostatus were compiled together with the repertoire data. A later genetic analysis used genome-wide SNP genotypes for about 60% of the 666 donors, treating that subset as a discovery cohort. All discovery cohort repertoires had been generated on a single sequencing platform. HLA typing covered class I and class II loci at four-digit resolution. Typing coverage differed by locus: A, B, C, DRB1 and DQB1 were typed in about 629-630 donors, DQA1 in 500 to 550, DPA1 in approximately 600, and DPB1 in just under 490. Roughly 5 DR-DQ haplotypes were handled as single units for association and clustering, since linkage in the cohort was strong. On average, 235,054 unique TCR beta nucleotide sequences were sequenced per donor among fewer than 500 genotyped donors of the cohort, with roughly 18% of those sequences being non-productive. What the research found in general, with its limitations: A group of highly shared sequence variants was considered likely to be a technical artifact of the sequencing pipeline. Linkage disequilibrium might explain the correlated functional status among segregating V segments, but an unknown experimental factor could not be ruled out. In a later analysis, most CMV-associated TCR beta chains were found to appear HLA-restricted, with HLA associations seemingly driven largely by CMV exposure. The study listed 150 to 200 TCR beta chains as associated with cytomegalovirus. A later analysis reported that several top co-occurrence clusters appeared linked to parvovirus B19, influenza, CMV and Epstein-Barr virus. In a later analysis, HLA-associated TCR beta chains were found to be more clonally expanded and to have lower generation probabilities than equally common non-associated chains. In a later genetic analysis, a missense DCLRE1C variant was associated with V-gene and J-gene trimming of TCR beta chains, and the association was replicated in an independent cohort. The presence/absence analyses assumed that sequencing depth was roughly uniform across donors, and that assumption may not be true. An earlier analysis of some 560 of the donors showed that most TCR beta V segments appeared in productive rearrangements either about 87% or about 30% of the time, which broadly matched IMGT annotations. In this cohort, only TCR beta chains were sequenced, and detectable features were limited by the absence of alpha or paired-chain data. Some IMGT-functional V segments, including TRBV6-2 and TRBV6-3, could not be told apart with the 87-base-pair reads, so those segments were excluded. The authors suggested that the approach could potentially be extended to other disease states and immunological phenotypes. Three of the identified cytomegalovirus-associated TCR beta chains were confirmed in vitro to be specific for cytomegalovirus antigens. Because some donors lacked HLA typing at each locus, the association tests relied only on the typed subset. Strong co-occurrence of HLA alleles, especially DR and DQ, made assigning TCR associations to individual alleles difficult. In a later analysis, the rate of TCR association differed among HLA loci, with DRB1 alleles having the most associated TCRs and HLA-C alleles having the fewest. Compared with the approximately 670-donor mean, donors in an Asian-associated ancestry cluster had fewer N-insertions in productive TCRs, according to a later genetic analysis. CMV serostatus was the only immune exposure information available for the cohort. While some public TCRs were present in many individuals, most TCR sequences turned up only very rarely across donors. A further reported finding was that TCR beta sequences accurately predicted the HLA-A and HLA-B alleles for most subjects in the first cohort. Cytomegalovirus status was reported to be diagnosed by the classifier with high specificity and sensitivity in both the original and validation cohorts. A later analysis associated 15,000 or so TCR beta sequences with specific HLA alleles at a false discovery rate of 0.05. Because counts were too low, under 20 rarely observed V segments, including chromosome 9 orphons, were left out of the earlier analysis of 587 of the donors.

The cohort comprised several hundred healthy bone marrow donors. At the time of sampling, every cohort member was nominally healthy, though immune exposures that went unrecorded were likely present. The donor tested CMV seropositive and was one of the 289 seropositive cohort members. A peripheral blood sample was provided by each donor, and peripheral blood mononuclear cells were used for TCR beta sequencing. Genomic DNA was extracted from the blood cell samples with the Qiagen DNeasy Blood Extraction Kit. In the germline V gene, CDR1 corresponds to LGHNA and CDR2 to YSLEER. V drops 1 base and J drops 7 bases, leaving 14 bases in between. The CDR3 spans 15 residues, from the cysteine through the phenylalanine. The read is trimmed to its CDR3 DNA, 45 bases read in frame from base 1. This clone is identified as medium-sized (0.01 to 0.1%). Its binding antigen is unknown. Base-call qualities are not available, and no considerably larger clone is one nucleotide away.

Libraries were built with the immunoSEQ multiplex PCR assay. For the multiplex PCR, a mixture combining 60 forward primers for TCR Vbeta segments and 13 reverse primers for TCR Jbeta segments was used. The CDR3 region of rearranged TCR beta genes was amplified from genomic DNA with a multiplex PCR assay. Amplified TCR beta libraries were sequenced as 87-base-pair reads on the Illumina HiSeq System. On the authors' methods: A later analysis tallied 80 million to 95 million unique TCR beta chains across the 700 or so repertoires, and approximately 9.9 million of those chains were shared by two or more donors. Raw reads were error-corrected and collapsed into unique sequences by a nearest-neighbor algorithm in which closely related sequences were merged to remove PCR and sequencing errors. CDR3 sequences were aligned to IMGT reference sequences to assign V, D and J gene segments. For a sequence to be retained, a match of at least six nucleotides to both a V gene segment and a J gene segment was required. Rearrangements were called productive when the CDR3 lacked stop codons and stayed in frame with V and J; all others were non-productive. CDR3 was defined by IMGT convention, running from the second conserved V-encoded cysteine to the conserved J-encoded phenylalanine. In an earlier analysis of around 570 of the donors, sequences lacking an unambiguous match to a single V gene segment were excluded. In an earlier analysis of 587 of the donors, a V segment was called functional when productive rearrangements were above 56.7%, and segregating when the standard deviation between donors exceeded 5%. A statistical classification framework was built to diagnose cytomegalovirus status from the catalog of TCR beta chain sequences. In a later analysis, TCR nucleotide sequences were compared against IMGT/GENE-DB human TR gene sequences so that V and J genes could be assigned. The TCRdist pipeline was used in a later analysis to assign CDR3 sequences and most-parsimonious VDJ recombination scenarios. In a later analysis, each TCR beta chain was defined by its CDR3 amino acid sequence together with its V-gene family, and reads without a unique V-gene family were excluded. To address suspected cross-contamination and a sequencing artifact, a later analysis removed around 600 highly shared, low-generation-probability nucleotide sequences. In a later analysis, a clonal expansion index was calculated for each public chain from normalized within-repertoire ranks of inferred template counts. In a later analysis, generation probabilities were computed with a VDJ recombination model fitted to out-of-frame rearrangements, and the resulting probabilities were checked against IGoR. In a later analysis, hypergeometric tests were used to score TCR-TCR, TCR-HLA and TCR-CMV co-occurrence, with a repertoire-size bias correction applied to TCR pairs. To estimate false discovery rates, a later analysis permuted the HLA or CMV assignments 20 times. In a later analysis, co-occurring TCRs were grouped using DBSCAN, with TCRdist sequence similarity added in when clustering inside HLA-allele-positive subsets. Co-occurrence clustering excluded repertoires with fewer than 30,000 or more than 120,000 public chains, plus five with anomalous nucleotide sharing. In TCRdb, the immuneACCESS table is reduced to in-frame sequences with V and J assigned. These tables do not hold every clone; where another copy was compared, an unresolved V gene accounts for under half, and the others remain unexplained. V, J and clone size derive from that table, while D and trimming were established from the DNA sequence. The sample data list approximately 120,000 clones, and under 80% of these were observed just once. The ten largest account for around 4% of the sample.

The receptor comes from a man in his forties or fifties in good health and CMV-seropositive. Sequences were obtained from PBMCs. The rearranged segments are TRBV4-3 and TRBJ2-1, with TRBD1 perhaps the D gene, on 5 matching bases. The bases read TGCGCCAGCAGCCAAGGTTACTTCGCAGGGAATGAGCAGTTCTTC. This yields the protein CASSQGYFAGNEQFF.